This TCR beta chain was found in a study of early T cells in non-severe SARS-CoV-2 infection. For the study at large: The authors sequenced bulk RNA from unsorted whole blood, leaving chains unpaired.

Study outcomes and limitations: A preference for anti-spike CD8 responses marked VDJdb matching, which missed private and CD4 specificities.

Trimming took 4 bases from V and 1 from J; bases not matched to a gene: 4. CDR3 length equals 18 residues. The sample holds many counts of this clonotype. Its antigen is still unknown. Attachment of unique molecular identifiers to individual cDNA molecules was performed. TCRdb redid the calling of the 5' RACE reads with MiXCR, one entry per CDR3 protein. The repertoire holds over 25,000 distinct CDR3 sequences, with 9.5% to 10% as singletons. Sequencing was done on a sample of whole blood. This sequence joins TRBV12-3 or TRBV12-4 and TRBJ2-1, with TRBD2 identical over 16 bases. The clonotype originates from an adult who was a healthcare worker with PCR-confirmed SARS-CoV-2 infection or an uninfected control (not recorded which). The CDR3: CASSSGLAGGRSYNEQFF. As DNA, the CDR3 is TGTGCCAGCAGTTCGGGACTAGCGGGGGGGAGGTCCTACAATGAGCAGTTCTTC.